The entry below describes one T cell receptor (beta chain). Sequencing used immunoSEQ multiplex PCR; TCRdb keeps in-frame clones, though not all of them. The table includes about 130,000 clones, approximately 90% detected once. The data stem from a study of control samples from healthy donors and cancer patients. V was clipped by 4 bases and J by 5 bases; unmatched bases: 7. From germline, CDR1 is SGHRS and CDR2 YFSETQ. CDR3 length equals 14 residues. The rearrangement joins TRBV5-1 to TRBJ2-5; 8 bases are shared with TRBD1. Material for sequencing was blood. This TCR derives from a man aged 35-49 years in good health. The CDR3 sequence: CASSGGQGAETQYF. CDR3 DNA: TGCGCCAGCAGCGGGGGGCAGGGGGCTGAGACCCAGTACTTC.